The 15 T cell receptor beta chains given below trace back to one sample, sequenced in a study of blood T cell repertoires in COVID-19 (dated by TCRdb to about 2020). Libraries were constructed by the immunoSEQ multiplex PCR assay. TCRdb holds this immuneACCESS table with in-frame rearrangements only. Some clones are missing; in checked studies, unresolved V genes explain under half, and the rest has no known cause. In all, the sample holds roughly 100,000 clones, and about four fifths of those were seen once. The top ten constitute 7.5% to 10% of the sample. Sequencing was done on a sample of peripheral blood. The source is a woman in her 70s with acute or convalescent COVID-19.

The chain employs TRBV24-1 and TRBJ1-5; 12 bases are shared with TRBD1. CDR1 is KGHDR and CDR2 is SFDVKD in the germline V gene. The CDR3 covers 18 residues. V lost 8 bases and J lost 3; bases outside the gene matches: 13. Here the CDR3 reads CATIPIPGTGGINQPQHF. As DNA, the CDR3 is TGTGCCACCATCCCAATTCCCGGGACAGGGGGCATCAATCAGCCCCAGCATTTT.

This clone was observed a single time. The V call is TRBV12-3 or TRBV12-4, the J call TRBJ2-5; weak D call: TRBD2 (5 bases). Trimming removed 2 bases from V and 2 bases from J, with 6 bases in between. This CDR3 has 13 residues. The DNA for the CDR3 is TGTGCCAGCAGTTTAAGGGAGCAAGAGACCCAGTACTTC. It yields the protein CASSLREQETQYF.

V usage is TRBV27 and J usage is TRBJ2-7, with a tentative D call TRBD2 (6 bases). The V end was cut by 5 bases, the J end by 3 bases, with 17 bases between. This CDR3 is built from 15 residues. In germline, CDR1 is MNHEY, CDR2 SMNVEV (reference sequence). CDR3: CASSHSGDSVYEQYF. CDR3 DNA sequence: TGTGCCAGCAGTCACTCGGGGGATAGCGTCTACGAGCAGTACTTC.

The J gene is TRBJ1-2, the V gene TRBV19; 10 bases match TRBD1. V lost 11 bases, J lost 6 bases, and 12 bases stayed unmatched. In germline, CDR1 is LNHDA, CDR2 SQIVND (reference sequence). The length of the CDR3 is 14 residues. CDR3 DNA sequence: TGTGCCGGATCCGGGACAGGGGATACGGATGGCTACACCTTC. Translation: CAGSGTGDTDGYTF.

DNA for the CDR3: TGCAGCGTTGGTGAAGTCGGCAATGAGCAGTTCTTC. It yields the protein CSVGEVGNEQFF. The chain uses TRBV29-1 and TRBJ2-1; D is ambiguous. The CDR3 is 12 residues long. CDR1 and CDR2 (germline): SQVTM, ANQGSEA. Trimming cost V 4 bases and J 6 bases, with 10 bases left between them.

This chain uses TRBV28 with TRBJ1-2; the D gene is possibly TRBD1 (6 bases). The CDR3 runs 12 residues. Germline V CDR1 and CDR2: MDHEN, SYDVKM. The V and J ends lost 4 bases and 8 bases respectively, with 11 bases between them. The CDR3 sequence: CASSSRGWGYTF. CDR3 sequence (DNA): TGTGCCAGCAGTTCCAGGGGTTGGGGCTACACCTTC.

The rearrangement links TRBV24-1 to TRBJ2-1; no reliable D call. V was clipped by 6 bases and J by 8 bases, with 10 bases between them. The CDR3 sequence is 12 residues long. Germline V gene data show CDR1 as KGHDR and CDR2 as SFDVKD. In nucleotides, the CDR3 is TGTGCCACCAGTCTGGGCTGGGATGAGCAGTTCTTC. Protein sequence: CATSLGWDEQFF.

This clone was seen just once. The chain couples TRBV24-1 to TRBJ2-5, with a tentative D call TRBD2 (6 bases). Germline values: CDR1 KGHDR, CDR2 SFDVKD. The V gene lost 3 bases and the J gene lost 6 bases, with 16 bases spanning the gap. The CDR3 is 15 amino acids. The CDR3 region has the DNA TGTGCCACCAGTGATGCGGGGCTCCCCGGGAAGACCCAGTACTTC. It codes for CATSDAGLPGKTQYF.

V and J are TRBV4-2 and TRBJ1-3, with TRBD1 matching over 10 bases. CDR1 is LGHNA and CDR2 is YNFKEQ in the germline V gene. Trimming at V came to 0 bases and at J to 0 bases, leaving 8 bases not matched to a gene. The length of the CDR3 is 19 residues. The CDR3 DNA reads TGTGCCAGCAGCCAAGATTGGACAGGGGGAACCAGCTCTGGAAACACCATATATTTT. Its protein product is CASSQDWTGGTSSGNTIYF.

The CDR3 region has the DNA TGTGCCAGCAGCTTCGGGACTAGCGGGAGATCCGAATGGGTC. Its translation: CASSFGTSGRSEWV. The chain recombines TRBV5-6 with TRBJ2-7; 14 bases map to TRBD2. Germline V lookup: CDR1 SGHDT, CDR2 YYEEEE. CDR3 length: 14 residues.

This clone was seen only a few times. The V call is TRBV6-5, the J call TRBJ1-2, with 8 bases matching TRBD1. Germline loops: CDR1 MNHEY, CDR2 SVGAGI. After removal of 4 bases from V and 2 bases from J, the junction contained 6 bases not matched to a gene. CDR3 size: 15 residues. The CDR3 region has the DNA TGTGCCAGCAGTTCTATGGACAGGGTCAACTATGGCTACACCTTC. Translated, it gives CASSSMDRVNYGYTF.

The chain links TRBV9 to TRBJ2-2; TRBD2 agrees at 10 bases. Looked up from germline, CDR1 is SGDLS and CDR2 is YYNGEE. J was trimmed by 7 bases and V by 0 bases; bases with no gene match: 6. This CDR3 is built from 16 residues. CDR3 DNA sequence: TGTGCCAGCAGCGTAGGGAGCGGGAGGGCAATCGGGGAGCTGTTTTTT. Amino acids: CASSVGSGRAIGELFF. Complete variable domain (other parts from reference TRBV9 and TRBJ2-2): DSGVTQTPKHLITATGQRVTLRCSPRSGDLSVYWYQQSLDQGLQFLIQYYNGEERAKGNILERFSAQQFPDLHSELNLSSLELGDSALYFCASSVGSGRAIGELFFGEGSRLTVL.

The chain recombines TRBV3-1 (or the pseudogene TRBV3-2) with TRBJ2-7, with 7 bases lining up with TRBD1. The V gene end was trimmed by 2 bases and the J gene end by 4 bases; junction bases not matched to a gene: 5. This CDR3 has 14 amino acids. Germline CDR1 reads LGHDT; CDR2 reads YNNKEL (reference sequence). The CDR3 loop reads CASSQRQGGYEQYF. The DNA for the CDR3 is TGTGCCAGCAGCCAACGACAGGGCGGTTACGAGCAGTACTTC.

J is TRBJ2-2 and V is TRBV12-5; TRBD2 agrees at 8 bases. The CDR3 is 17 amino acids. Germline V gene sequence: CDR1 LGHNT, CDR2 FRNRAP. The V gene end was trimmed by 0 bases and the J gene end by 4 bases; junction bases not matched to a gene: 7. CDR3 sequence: CASGLVGGLAGTGELFF. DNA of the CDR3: TGTGCTAGTGGTTTGGTAGGCGGCCTAGCGGGCACCGGGGAGCTGTTTTTT.

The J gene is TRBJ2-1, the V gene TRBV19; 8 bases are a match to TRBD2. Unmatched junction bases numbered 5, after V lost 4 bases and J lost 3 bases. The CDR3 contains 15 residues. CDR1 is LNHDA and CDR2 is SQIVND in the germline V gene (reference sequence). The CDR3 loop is CASSTGGAGYNEQFF. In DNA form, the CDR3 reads TGTGCCAGTAGTACCGGGGGGGCCGGCTACAATGAGCAGTTCTTC.